This TCR beta chain was sequenced for a study of blood T cells in healthy people across ages. Study-wide results and caveats: CMV status of donors was not determined, possibly confounding expanded clonotype changes. Among T cells, TCR beta diversity per million cells dropped roughly linearly as age rose.

Details on this clonotype: Its antigen is not identified.

The CDR3 length is 10 residues. The V end was cut by 9 bases, the J end by 11 bases, with 13 bases between. Germline CDR1 MDHEN, CDR2 SYDVKM. A second roughly 6 to 11 cycle PCR used barcoded and J-beta primers. TCRdb re-analysed the 5' RACE reads in MiXCR, keeping a single row per CDR3 protein. The sample includes about 670,000 distinct CDR3 sequences, about 51% of them seen just once. This chain connects TRBV28 to TRBJ2-5; possible D gene TRBD1, 5 bases. The sequencing input was blood. This TCR was sampled from a woman of 80 years or more in good health. CDR3 protein: CARLDNEQYF. CDR3 nucleotide sequence: TGTGCCAGACTGGACAATGAGCAGTACTTC. The variable domain in full, with the rest retrieved from reference TRBV28 and TRBJ2-5, is DVKVTQSSRYLVKRTGEKVFLECVQDMDHENMFWYRQDPGLGLRLIYFSYDVKMKEKGDIPEGYSVSREKKERFSLILESASTNQTSMYLCARLDNEQYFGPGTRLLVL.